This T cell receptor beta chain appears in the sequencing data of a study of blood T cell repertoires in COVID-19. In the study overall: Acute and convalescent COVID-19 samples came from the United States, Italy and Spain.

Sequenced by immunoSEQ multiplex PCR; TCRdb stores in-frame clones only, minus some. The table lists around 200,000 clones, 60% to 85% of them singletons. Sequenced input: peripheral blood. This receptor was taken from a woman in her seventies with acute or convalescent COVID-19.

In DNA, the CDR3 is TGTGCCAGCAGCTTAGCGTACGGCGGGAGAGGGGGCAATGAGCAGTTCTTC. This translates into CASSLAYGGRGGNEQFF. The rearrangement uses TRBV7-9 and TRBJ2-1; D possibly corresponds to TRBD2 (7 bases). V lost 0 bases and J lost 6, with 18 bases in between. The germline V gene has CDR1 SEHNR and CDR2 FQNEAQ (reference sequence). The CDR3 runs 17 residues.